Below are 9 T cell receptor beta chains sequenced from a single sample in a study of PD-1 blockade in classical Hodgkin lymphoma. Brentuximab vedotin exposure varied among the patients, all of whom had relapsed after autologous stem cell transplantation. This table comes from immunoSEQ multiplex PCR, and its TCRdb copy is limited to in-frame clones, with some not included. The sample holds 65,000 to 95,000 clones; around nine tenths are singletons and the top ten take roughly a fifth. The sequencing used peripheral blood mononuclear cells (PBMCs), collected at baseline. These receptors originate from a human donor with classical Hodgkin lymphoma.

The chain has TRBV4-2 and TRBJ1-4; TRBD1 matches at 7 bases. The germline V gene has CDR1 LGHNA and CDR2 YNFKEQ. This CDR3 contains 16 residues. The J segment lost 3 bases and the V segment lost 0 bases, leaving 4 bases of the junction unmatched. Written as DNA, the CDR3 is TGTGCCAGCAGCCAAGAAGGGGGCGGGTCTAATGAAAAACTGTTTTTT. Protein sequence: CASSQEGGGSNEKLFF.

V and J are TRBV13 and TRBJ2-3; 10 bases are a match to TRBD1. CDR1 is PRHDT, CDR2 FYEKMQ, per germline (reference sequence). Trimming cost V 4 bases and J 2 bases; bases outside gene matches: 6. The CDR3 sequence is 16 residues long. CDR3 protein: CASSSGTGVITDTQYF. CDR3 bases: TGTGCCAGCAGCTCCGGGACAGGGGTCATCACAGATACGCAGTATTTT.

V is TRBV11-3 and J is TRBJ2-7, with D possibly matching TRBD2 (6 bases). CDR3 length equals 13 residues. CDR1 is SGHNT and CDR2 is YENEEA in the germline V gene. Trimming left V 4 bases short and J 5 bases short, with 12 bases between. CDR3 in amino acids: CASSYLEGHEQYF. As DNA, the CDR3 is TGTGCCAGCAGCTATCTGGAGGGGCACGAGCAGTACTTC.

The chain joins TRBV5-4 to TRBJ2-7, with D unresolved. This CDR3 is 14 amino acids long. CDR1 is SGHNT, CDR2 YYREEE, per germline (reference sequence). V was clipped by 3 bases and J by 0 bases, with 10 bases between them. The CDR3, as DNA: TGTGCCAGCAGCTCGGACGGCTTCTCCTACGAGCAGTACTTC. Translation: CASSSDGFSYEQYF.

The rearrangement links TRBV29-1 to TRBJ2-3, with 7 nucleotides matching TRBD1. This CDR3 has 11 residues. V shed 4 bases, J shed 14 bases, and the junction held 9 bases outside the gene matches. CDR1 is SQVTM and CDR2 is ANQGSEA in the germline V gene. The CDR3 nucleotides are TGCAGCGTTGGACAGGGTGGATTAAGGTATTTT. It encodes CSVGQGGLRYF.

In the case of this clone: The junction differs from germline at one of its ends, possibly a read error. The CDR3: CASSFGQEDFF. The CDR3 DNA reads TGTGCCAGCAGCTTCGGACAGGAAGATTTCTTT. The V call is TRBV7-9, the J call TRBJ1-1, with 7 bases lining up with TRBD1. The CDR3 length is 11 residues. The germline gives CDR1 SEHNR, CDR2 FQNEAQ (reference sequence).

J is TRBJ2-1 and V is TRBV2; TRBD2 matches at 8 bases. Germline V gene sequence: CDR1 SNHLY, CDR2 FYNNEI. The CDR3 has 12 amino acids. V lost 10 bases to trimming and J lost 5 bases; unmatched junction nucleotides: 4. The CDR3 region is CATELADNEQFF. In DNA, the CDR3 is TGTGCCACTGAACTAGCGGACAATGAGCAGTTCTTC. The whole variable domain, filled in from reference TRBV2 and TRBJ2-1, reads EPEVTQTPSHQVTQMGQEVILRCVPISNHLYFYWYRQILGQKVEFLVSFYNNEISEKSEIFDDQFSVERPDGSNFTLKIRSTKLEDSAMYFCATELADNEQFFGPGTRLTVL.

This clone occurred once. V gene TRBV5-1 combines with J gene TRBJ2-3; 10 bases are a match to TRBD2. CDR3 length: 16 amino acids. Germline V CDR1 and CDR2: SGHRS, YFSETQ. V trimming: 5 bases; J trimming: 3 bases; junction bases outside the gene matches: 9. The CDR3: CASRTGTGLATDTQYF. As DNA, the CDR3 is TGCGCCAGCAGAACCGGTACGGGACTAGCGACAGATACGCAGTATTTT. Filled out from reference TRBV5-1 and TRBJ2-3, the complete variable domain reads KAGVTQTPRYLIKTRGQQVTLSCSPISGHRSVSWYQQTPGQGLQFLFEYFSETQRNKGNFPGRFSGRQFSNSRSEMNVSTLELGDSALYLCASRTGTGLATDTQYFGPGTRLTVL.

J is TRBJ2-1 and V is TRBV7-8, with TRBD2 matching over 11 bases. This CDR3 contains 18 residues. CDR1 SGHVS and CDR2 FQNEAQ come from the germline V gene. Unmatched junction bases numbered 15, after V lost 5 bases and J lost 6 bases. This CDR3 is CASSPLVASGRTINEQFF. CDR3 DNA: TGTGCCAGCAGCCCCTTAGTCGCTAGCGGGAGGACAATCAATGAGCAGTTCTTC. Full variable domain (remainder filled in from reference TRBV7-8 and TRBJ2-1): GAGVSQSPRYKVAKRGQDVALRCDPISGHVSLFWYQQALGQGPEFLTYFQNEAQLDKSGLPSDRFFAERPEGSVSTLKIQRTQQEDSAVYLCASSPLVASGRTINEQFFGPGTRLTVL.